A selection of T cell receptor beta chains follows, all from one sample in a study of T-cell reconstitution after alpha-beta-depleted transplantation in children. TCRdb re-derived calls from the PCR reads in MiXCR, one entry per CDR3 protein. Of approximately 420,000 distinct CDR3 sequences in the sample, roughly 11% are singletons; the top ten hold about 5%. The sequenced sample was PBMCs from the stem cell graft donor, obtained from the stem cell graft. These receptors were taken from a human donor who donated a stem cell graft to a child with acute myeloid leukemia. The CDR3 runs from the conserved cysteine through the conserved F or W. Each record gives: clone size, V gene, CDR3 length, J gene, CDR3 protein. A row's size may be missing; if present it is once, few, many or a size class.

>NA|TRBV6-2/TRBV6-3|15|TRBJ1-5
CASRHHDQGWQPQHF
>many|TRBV6-6|12|TRBJ2-7
CASSQGAYEQYF
>NA|TRBV5-5|16|TRBJ2-1
CASSSRGSGDYNEQFF
>many|TRBV3-1|18|TRBJ2-7
CASSQSRSRSRHLYEQYF
>NA|TRBV12-3/TRBV12-4|14|TRBJ2-4
CASSLRGALNIQYF
>few|TRBV20-1|15|TRBJ1-2
CSARPSGQGVYGYTF
>many|TRBV10-1|13|TRBJ1-1
CASSEGWNTEAFF
>NA|TRBV7-9|15|TRBJ2-1
CASSYPGQEDNEQFF
>few|TRBV3-1|15|TRBJ2-5
CASSHGLAGIETQYF
>many|TRBV20-1|16|TRBJ2-3
CSASHFGGGLADTQYF
>NA|TRBV19|14|TRBJ1-5
CASSMLGPGQPQHF
>NA|TRBV7-2|14|TRBJ2-7
CASSVTQGLYEQYF
>NA|TRBV5-1|14|TRBJ2-3
CASSLDTNSDAQYF
>few|TRBV3-1|16|TRBJ2-6
CASSQEGGTGANVLTF
>few|TRBV28|16|TRBJ2-2
CASSTFARGRAGELFF
>NA|TRBV29-1|16|TRBJ2-6
CSIAGDLGSGANVLTF
>NA|TRBV11-2|16|TRBJ2-3
CASSFEGLAYGDTQYF
>many|TRBV6-1|11|TRBJ1-2
CASSATWGYTF
>few|TRBV7-2|15|TRBJ1-5
CASSPLGGYNQPQHF
>NA|TRBV9|17|TRBJ1-1
CASSPGQGLRTGTEAFF
>NA|TRBV20-1|14|TRBJ2-7
CSATTTRAGYEQYF
>NA|TRBV9|16|TRBJ2-7
CASSVATGGSRYEQYF
>NA|TRBV12-3/TRBV12-4|15|TRBJ1-4
CASSPGTTTNEKLFF
>NA|TRBV20-1|13|TRBJ1-5
CSAQAGKSQPQHF
>many|TRBV7-6|15|TRBJ2-5
CASSLGGRLQETQYF
>NA|TRBV9|16|TRBJ2-5
CASSEGRGQGQETQYF
>NA|TRBV20-1|12|TRBJ2-1
CSGRRSYNEQFF
>NA|TRBV12-3/TRBV12-4|13|TRBJ1-6
CASSPLGPAPLHF
>few|TRBV9|15|TRBJ2-5
CASSVEQGARETQYF
>many|TRBV7-2|15|TRBJ1-4
CASSLRDRTNEKLFF
>few|TRBV4-1|15|TRBJ2-7
CASSRIERGVYEQYF
>few|TRBV7-9|14|TRBJ2-7
CASSLTSGPYEQYF
>many|TRBV7-2|16|TRBJ2-2
CASSLGTRLNTGELFF
>many|TRBV5-1|19|TRBJ2-1
CASSLELAGVTLPYNEQFF
>NA|TRBV12-3/TRBV12-4|11|TRBJ2-7
CASSQGALQYF